A single TCR beta chain is shown here with its context. As yet, its antigen is unknown. This specimen belongs to a study of cytomegalovirus exposure and HLA in healthy donors. Regarding the study as a whole: Rates of TCR association differed by HLA locus in a later analysis, with DRB1 highest and HLA-C lowest. Earlier results showed most TCR beta V segments being productive about 90% or about 30% of the time.

CDR1 and CDR2 from the germline V gene are KGHSH and LQKENI. V shed 3 bases and J 3 bases; nucleotides not matched to a gene: 12. CDR3 length equals 18 residues. The PCR used 60 Vbeta and 13 Jbeta primers. The assay was immunoSEQ multiplex PCR, and TCRdb's table has in-frame clones only and misses some. The sample records approximately 180,000 clones, more than 75% being singletons. V and J are TRBV18 and TRBJ2-2, with TRBD1 matching 8 bases. The sequencing input was PBMCs. The TCR sequence derives from a woman aged 45-65 years in good health and CMV-seronegative. The CDR3 nucleotides read TGTGCCAGCTCACCCCGAGGGGATGCAGGGGGCTACACCGGGGAGCTGTTTTTT. Amino acids: CASSPRGDAGGYTGELFF.